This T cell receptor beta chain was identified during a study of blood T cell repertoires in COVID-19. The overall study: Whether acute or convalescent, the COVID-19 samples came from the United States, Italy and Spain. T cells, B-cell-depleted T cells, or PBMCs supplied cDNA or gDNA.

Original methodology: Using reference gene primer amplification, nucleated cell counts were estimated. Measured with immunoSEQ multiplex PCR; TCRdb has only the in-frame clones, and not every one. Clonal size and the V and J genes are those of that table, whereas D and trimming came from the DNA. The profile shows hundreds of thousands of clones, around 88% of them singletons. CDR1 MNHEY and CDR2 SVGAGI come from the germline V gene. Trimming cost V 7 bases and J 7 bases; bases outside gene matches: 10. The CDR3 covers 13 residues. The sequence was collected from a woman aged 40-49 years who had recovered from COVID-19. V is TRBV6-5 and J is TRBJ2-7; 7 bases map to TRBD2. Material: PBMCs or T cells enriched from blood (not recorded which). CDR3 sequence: CASIGTKQREQYF. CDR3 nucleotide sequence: TGTGCCAGCATCGGGACTAAGCAACGGGAGCAGTACTTC.